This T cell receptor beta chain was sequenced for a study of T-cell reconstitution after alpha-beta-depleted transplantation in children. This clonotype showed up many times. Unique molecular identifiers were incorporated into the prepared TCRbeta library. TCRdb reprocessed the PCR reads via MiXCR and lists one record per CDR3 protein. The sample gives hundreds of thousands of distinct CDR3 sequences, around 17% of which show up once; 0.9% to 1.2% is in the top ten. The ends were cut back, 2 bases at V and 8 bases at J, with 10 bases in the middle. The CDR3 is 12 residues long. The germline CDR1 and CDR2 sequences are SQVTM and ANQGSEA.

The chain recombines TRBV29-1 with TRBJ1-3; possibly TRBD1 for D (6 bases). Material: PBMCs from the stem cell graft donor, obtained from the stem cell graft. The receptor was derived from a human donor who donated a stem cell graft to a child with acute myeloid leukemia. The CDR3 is CSVETKGDTIYF. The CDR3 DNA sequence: TGCAGCGTTGAAACTAAGGGGGACACCATATATTTT.